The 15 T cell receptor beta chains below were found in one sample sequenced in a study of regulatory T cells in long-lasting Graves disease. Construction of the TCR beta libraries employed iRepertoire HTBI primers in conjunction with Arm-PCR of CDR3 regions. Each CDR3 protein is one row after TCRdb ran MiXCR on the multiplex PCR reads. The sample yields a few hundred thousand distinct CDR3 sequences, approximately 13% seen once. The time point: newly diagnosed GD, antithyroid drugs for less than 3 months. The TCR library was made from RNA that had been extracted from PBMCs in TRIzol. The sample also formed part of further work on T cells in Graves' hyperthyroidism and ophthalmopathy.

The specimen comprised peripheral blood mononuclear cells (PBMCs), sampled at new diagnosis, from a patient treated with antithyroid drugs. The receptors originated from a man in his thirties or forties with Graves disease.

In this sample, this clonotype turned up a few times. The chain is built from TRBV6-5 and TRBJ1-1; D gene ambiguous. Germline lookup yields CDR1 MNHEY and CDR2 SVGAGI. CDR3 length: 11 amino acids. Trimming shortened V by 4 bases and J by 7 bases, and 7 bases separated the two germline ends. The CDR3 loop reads CASSFNNEAFF. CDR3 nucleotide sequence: TGTGCCAGCAGTTTTAATAATGAAGCTTTCTTT.

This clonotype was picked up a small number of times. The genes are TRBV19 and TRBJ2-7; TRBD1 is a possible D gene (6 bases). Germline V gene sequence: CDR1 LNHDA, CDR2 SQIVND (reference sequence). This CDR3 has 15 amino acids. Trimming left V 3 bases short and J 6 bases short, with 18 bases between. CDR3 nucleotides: TGTGCCAGTAGTATCGGCGGCAGGGGATCGTTCGAGCAGTACTTC. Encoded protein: CASSIGGRGSFEQYF. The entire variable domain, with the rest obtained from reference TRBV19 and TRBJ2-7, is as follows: DGGITQSPKYLFRKEGQNVTLSCEQNLNHDAMYWYRQDPGQGLRLIYYSQIVNDFQKGDIAEGYSVSREKKESFPLTVTSAQKNPTAFYLCASSIGGRGSFEQYFGPGTRLTVT.

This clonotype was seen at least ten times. The CDR3 nucleotides read TGTGCCAGCAGTTTTATCGCGGGGATGAACACCGGGGAGCTGTTTTTT. It translates to CASSFIAGMNTGELFF. The chain carries TRBV12-3 or TRBV12-4 and TRBJ2-2, with a weak D call TRBD2 (6 bases). The CDR3 is 16 residues long. V was clipped by 3 bases and J by 1 base, with 12 bases between them.

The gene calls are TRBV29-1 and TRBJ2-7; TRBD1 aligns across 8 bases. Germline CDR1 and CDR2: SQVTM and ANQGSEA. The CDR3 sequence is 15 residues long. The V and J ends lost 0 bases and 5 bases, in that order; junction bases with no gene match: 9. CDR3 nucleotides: TGCAGCGTTGAAGATCCAGGACAGGGACACGACGAGCAGTACTTC. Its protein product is CSVEDPGQGHDEQYF.

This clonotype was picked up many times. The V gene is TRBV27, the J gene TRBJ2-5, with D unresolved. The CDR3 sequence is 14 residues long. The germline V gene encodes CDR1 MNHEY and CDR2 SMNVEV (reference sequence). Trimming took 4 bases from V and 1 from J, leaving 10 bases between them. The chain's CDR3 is CASSSTGLQETQYF. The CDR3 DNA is TGTGCCAGCAGTTCGACCGGCCTCCAAGAGACCCAGTACTTC.

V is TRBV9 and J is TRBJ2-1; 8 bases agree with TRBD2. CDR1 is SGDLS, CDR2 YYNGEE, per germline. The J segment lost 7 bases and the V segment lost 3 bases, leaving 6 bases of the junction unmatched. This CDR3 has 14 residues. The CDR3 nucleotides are TGTGCCAGCAGCGGTAGCGGGGTTAATAATGAGCAGTTCTTC. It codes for CASSGSGVNNEQFF. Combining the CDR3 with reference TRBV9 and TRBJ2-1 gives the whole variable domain DSGVTQTPKHLITATGQRVTLRCSPRSGDLSVYWYQQSLDQGLQFLIQYYNGEERAKGNILERFSAQQFPDLHSELNLSSLELGDSALYFCASSGSGVNNEQFFGPGTRLTVL.

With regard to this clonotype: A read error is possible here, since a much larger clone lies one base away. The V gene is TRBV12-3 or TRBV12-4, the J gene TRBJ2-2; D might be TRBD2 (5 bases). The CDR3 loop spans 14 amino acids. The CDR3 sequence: CASSFLQNTGKLFF. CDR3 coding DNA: TGTGCCAGCAGTTTTCTCCAGAACACCGGGAAGCTGTTTTTT.

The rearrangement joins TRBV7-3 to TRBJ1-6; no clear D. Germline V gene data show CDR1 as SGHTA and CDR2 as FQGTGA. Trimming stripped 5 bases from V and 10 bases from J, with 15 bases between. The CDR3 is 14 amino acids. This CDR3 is CASSLNREKSPLHF. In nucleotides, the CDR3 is TGTGCCAGCAGCCTTAACCGGGAAAAATCACCCCTCCACTTT.

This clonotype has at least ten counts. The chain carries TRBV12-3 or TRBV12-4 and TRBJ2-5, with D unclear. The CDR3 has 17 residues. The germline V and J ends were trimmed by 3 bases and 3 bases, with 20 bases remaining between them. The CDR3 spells CASSLRLETERKETQYF. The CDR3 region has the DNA TGTGCCAGCAGTTTGCGGCTCGAGACCGAACGTAAAGAGACCCAGTACTTC.

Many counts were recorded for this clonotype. This CDR3 is CASSLGTGTDTQYF. The CDR3 DNA reads TGCGCCAGCAGCTTAGGGACAGGCACAGATACGCAGTATTTT. The chain joins TRBV5-1 to TRBJ2-3; TRBD1 matches 7 bases. The CDR3 totals 14 residues. The junction had 1 base not matched to a gene; V was cut back by 2 bases and J by 1 base. The germline gives CDR1 SGHRS, CDR2 YFSETQ.

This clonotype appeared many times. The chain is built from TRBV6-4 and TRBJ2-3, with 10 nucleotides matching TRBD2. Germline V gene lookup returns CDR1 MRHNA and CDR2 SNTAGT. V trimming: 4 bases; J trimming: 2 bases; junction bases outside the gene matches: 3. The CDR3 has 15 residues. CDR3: CASSASGGDTDTQYF. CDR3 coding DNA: TGTGCCAGCAGTGCTAGCGGGGGAGACACAGATACGCAGTATTTT.

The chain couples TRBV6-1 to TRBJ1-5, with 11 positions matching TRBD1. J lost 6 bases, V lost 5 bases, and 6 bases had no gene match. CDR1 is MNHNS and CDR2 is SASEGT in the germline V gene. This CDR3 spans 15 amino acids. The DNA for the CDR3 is TGTGCCAGCAGTCAAGGGACAGGGGGAGGTCAGCCCCAGCATTTT. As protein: CASSQGTGGGQPQHF.

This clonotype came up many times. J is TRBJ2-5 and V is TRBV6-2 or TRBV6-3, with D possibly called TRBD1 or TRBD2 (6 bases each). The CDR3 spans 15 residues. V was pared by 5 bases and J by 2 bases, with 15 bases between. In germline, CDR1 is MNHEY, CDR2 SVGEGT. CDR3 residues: CASSRGATDQETQYF. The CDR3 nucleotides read TGTGCCAGCAGTAGGGGGGCCACGGATCAAGAGACCCAGTACTTC.

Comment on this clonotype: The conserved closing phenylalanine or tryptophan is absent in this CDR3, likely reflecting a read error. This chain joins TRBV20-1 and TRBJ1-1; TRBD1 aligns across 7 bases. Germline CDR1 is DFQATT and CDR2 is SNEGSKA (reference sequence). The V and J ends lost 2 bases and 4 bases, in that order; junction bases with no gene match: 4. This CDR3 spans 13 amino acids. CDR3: CSARKGAFTEAFL. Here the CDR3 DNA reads TGCAGTGCTAGAAAGGGGGCTTTCACTGAAGCTTTCCTT.

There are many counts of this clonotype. CDR3 in DNA: TGTGCCAGCAGCCAAGGGGAGACCCAGTACTTC. Protein product: CASSQGETQYF. The V gene is TRBV3-1, the J gene TRBJ2-5; D call uncertain. The germline gives CDR1 LGHDT, CDR2 YNNKEL (reference sequence). Trimming removed 1 base from V and 5 bases from J, with 2 bases in between. This CDR3 comprises 11 residues.